The rows below give T cell receptor beta chains drawn from one sample of a study of cytomegalovirus exposure and HLA in healthy donors. Data came from immunoSEQ multiplex PCR; TCRdb stores just in-frame clones and leaves some out. The sample consists of about 200,000 clones, 10% to 15% of them appearing once. The source material was PBMCs. The source is a middle-aged man in good health and CMV-seropositive. The CDR3 runs from the conserved cysteine through the conserved F or W. Fields, in order: J gene, clone size, V gene, D gene, CDR3 DNA, CDR3 protein. A D gene is named only where the DNA matches it firmly. Clone sizes are given selectively: once, few, many, or a class where the clone is expanded.

J gene: TRBJ2-7
clone size: once
V gene: TRBV10-3
D gene: NA
CDR3 DNA: TGTGCCATCAGGGAGACAGCTCCCTACGAGCAGTACTTC
CDR3 protein: CAIRETAPYEQYF

J gene: TRBJ2-5
clone size: NA
V gene: TRBV9
D gene: TRBD2
CDR3 DNA: TGTGCCAGCAGCGTAGGTGCCCAGCGGGGGGGCCAAGAGACCCAGTACTTC
CDR3 protein: CASSVGAQRGGQETQYF

J gene: TRBJ1-1
clone size: few
V gene: TRBV4-3
D gene: NA
CDR3 DNA: TGCGCCAGCAGCCAAGATCGGGGTGGGTCAACTGAAGCTTTCTTT
CDR3 protein: CASSQDRGGSTEAFF

J gene: TRBJ1-1
clone size: NA
V gene: TRBV27
D gene: NA
CDR3 DNA: TGTGCCAGCAGTTTAGGGACAACAGAAGCTTTCTTT
CDR3 protein: CASSLGTTEAFF

J gene: TRBJ1-2
clone size: NA
V gene: TRBV27
D gene: NA
CDR3 DNA: TGTGCCAGCAGTTTAAAAGGGGTTGGCTACACCTTC
CDR3 protein: CASSLKGVGYTF

J gene: TRBJ2-3
clone size: few
V gene: TRBV5-4
D gene: NA
CDR3 DNA: TGTGCCAGCAGCCCCATGAGGGGGGGCAAGGCAGATACGCAGTATTTT
CDR3 protein: CASSPMRGGKADTQYF

J gene: TRBJ2-7
clone size: NA
V gene: TRBV9
D gene: NA
CDR3 DNA: TGTGCCAGCAGCGTAAGTGAGGGTTACGAGCAGTACTTC
CDR3 protein: CASSVSEGYEQYF

J gene: TRBJ2-7
clone size: NA
V gene: TRBV5-6
D gene: TRBD2
CDR3 DNA: TGTGCCAGCAGCGACCAACTAGCGGGGGGGGCCTACGAGCAGTACTTC
CDR3 protein: CASSDQLAGGAYEQYF

J gene: TRBJ2-5
clone size: NA
V gene: TRBV5-4
D gene: TRBD2
CDR3 DNA: TGTGCCAGCAGATCGGGACTAGCGGGGGTCGAGACCCAGTACTTC
CDR3 protein: CASRSGLAGVETQYF

J gene: TRBJ2-5
clone size: NA
V gene: TRBV6-5
D gene: NA
CDR3 DNA: TGTGCCAGCAGAAAACATGAACAAGAGACCCAGTACTTC
CDR3 protein: CASRKHEQETQYF

J gene: TRBJ1-2
clone size: few
V gene: TRBV25-1
D gene: NA
CDR3 DNA: TGTGCCAGCAGTCGTGTTAACTATGGCTACACCTTC
CDR3 protein: CASSRVNYGYTF

J gene: TRBJ1-5
clone size: few
V gene: TRBV19
D gene: TRBD1
CDR3 DNA: TGTGCCAGTAGTACCGGGACAGTCAATCAGCCCCAGCATTTT
CDR3 protein: CASSTGTVNQPQHF

J gene: TRBJ1-2
clone size: few
V gene: TRBV5-6
D gene: NA
CDR3 DNA: TGTGCCAGCAGCCCTCAGGGGATCTATGGCTACACCTTC
CDR3 protein: CASSPQGIYGYTF

J gene: TRBJ1-2
clone size: once
V gene: TRBV7-2
D gene: NA
CDR3 DNA: TGTGCCAGCAGCCCCGGGGGGGCGAATAACTATGGCTACACCTTC
CDR3 protein: CASSPGGANNYGYTF

J gene: TRBJ2-1
clone size: NA
V gene: TRBV7-9
D gene: NA
CDR3 DNA: TGTGCCAGCAGCCGACAGGTCAATGAGCAGTTCTTC
CDR3 protein: CASSRQVNEQFF

J gene: TRBJ1-6
clone size: few
V gene: TRBV6-4
D gene: NA
CDR3 DNA: TGTGCCAGCAGGGGAACAGGGCGAAATTCACCCCTCCACTTT
CDR3 protein: CASRGTGRNSPLHF

J gene: TRBJ2-6
clone size: NA
V gene: TRBV29-1
D gene: NA
CDR3 DNA: TGCAGCGTTGAGGAAGGGGCTGGGGCCAACGTCCTGACTTTC
CDR3 protein: CSVEEGAGANVLTF

J gene: TRBJ2-5
clone size: few
V gene: TRBV27
D gene: TRBD2
CDR3 DNA: TGTGCCAGCAGTCCCCCGGGGGGGCGAGAGACCCAGTACTTC
CDR3 protein: CASSPPGGRETQYF

J gene: TRBJ1-2
clone size: NA
V gene: TRBV5-6
D gene: NA
CDR3 DNA: TGTGCCAGCAGCTTCGGGAGAAACTATGGCTACACCTTC
CDR3 protein: CASSFGRNYGYTF

J gene: TRBJ1-5
clone size: few
V gene: TRBV7-2
D gene: NA
CDR3 DNA: TGTGCCAGCAGCTCTGGACAGTTCAATCAGCCCCAGCATTTT
CDR3 protein: CASSSGQFNQPQHF

J gene: TRBJ1-2
clone size: NA
V gene: TRBV5-4
D gene: TRBD1
CDR3 DNA: TGTGCCAGCAGCTCAGCCGGGACAGGGGCTTTTGGCTACACCTTC
CDR3 protein: CASSSAGTGAFGYTF

J gene: TRBJ1-2
clone size: NA
V gene: TRBV10-3
D gene: NA
CDR3 DNA: TGTGCCATCAGTGAGTCGATTGGGAAGGGGTATGGCTACACCTTC
CDR3 protein: CAISESIGKGYGYTF

J gene: TRBJ2-5
clone size: few
V gene: TRBV9
D gene: TRBD2
CDR3 DNA: TGTGCCAGCAGCGTAGTCGGGGGGGAAGACGGGGAGACCCAGTACTTC
CDR3 protein: CASSVVGGEDGETQYF

J gene: TRBJ2-1
clone size: few
V gene: TRBV25-1
D gene: NA
CDR3 DNA: TGTGCCAGCAGCCGCAATGAGCAGTTCTTC
CDR3 protein: CASSRNEQFF

J gene: TRBJ2-3
clone size: NA
V gene: TRBV4-3
D gene: NA
CDR3 DNA: TGCGCCAGCAGCCAAGAGCAGGGCGTCGGGCAGTATTTT
CDR3 protein: CASSQEQGVGQYF

J gene: TRBJ1-2
clone size: few
V gene: TRBV18
D gene: TRBD1
CDR3 DNA: TGTGCCAGCTCACCGGGACAGGGGGCATTAGGCTATGGCTACACCTTC
CDR3 protein: CASSPGQGALGYGYTF

J gene: TRBJ1-6
clone size: NA
V gene: TRBV7-2
D gene: NA
CDR3 DNA: TGTGCCAGCAGCTTAGTGAGAAGTTCACCCCTCCACTTT
CDR3 protein: CASSLVRSSPLHF

J gene: TRBJ2-5
clone size: NA
V gene: TRBV5-6
D gene: NA
CDR3 DNA: TGTGCCAGCAGCGAGGGCGGCCGGACTAAAGAGACCCAGTACTTC
CDR3 protein: CASSEGGRTKETQYF

J gene: TRBJ1-3
clone size: NA
V gene: TRBV5-1
D gene: NA
CDR3 DNA: TGCGCCAGCAGCTTGATGGGGGGAGAAAACACCATATATTTT
CDR3 protein: CASSLMGGENTIYF

J gene: TRBJ1-2
clone size: few
V gene: TRBV2
D gene: TRBD1
CDR3 DNA: TGTGCCAGCAACAATAGGGACAGGGGGCGCGCTAACTATGGCTACACCTTC
CDR3 protein: CASNNRDRGRANYGYTF

J gene: TRBJ2-3
clone size: few
V gene: TRBV28
D gene: NA
CDR3 DNA: TGTGCCAGCAGTTTACCCGGGTCTAACACAGATACGCAGTATTTT
CDR3 protein: CASSLPGSNTDTQYF

J gene: TRBJ1-2
clone size: few
V gene: TRBV4-3
D gene: NA
CDR3 DNA: TGCGCCAGCAGCCAAGATTACGGAGGGACTAGAGTGGGCTACACCTTC
CDR3 protein: CASSQDYGGTRVGYTF

J gene: TRBJ2-1
clone size: NA
V gene: TRBV27
D gene: NA
CDR3 DNA: TGTGCCAGCAGTAAGGGGCCATACAATGAGCAGTTCTTC
CDR3 protein: CASSKGPYNEQFF

J gene: TRBJ2-5
clone size: few
V gene: TRBV9
D gene: TRBD2
CDR3 DNA: TGTGCCAGCAGCGTAGCCGGGGGGCTAGCGGGGGGACAAGAGACCCAGTACTTC
CDR3 protein: CASSVAGGLAGGQETQYF

J gene: TRBJ2-5
clone size: NA
V gene: TRBV4-3
D gene: TRBD2
CDR3 DNA: TGCGCCAGCAGCCAAGACCTGGCTAGCGGAGAGACCCAGTACTTC
CDR3 protein: CASSQDLASGETQYF

J gene: TRBJ2-2
clone size: NA
V gene: TRBV5-4
D gene: NA
CDR3 DNA: TGTGCCAGCAGACGTGGGACTGCGAACACCGGGGAGCTGTTTTTT
CDR3 protein: CASRRGTANTGELFF

J gene: TRBJ2-3
clone size: NA
V gene: TRBV9
D gene: NA
CDR3 DNA: TGTGCCAGCAGCGTAGAAGGAAGCGCAGATACGCAGTATTTT
CDR3 protein: CASSVEGSADTQYF

J gene: TRBJ1-4
clone size: few
V gene: TRBV2
D gene: TRBD1
CDR3 DNA: TGTGCCAGCAGCCTGACAGGGGGCCTTGAAAAACTGTTTTTT
CDR3 protein: CASSLTGGLEKLFF

J gene: TRBJ2-2
clone size: NA
V gene: TRBV6-5
D gene: TRBD1
CDR3 DNA: TGTGCCAGCAGTTGGGACAGGATCACCGGGGAGCTGTTTTTT
CDR3 protein: CASSWDRITGELFF

J gene: TRBJ1-5
clone size: NA
V gene: TRBV27
D gene: TRBD1
CDR3 DNA: TGTGCCAGCAGTTTACAGGGGGATCAGCCCCAGCATTTT
CDR3 protein: CASSLQGDQPQHF

J gene: TRBJ2-5
clone size: NA
V gene: TRBV6-6
D gene: TRBD1
CDR3 DNA: TGTGCCAGCAATAACAGGGGGCGCGGGGTGGGAGAGACCCAGTACTTC
CDR3 protein: CASNNRGRGVGETQYF

J gene: TRBJ1-2
clone size: few
V gene: TRBV6-6
D gene: NA
CDR3 DNA: TGTGCCAGCAGTTATGTGGCAGGCTATGGCTACACCTTC
CDR3 protein: CASSYVAGYGYTF

J gene: TRBJ1-5
clone size: NA
V gene: TRBV6-6
D gene: TRBD1
CDR3 DNA: TGTGCCAGCGGTTACCAGACAGGGTTTAATCAGCCCCAGCATTTT
CDR3 protein: CASGYQTGFNQPQHF

J gene: TRBJ1-2
clone size: NA
V gene: TRBV2
D gene: NA
CDR3 DNA: TGTGCCAGCAGTGTTGAGGTCGATGGCTACACCTTC
CDR3 protein: CASSVEVDGYTF

J gene: TRBJ1-1
clone size: few
V gene: TRBV5-1
D gene: NA
CDR3 DNA: TGCGCCAGCAGGGGGGGGAACACTGAAGCTTTCTTT
CDR3 protein: CASRGGNTEAFF

J gene: TRBJ2-2
clone size: few
V gene: TRBV6-5
D gene: TRBD1
CDR3 DNA: TGTGCCAGCAGTTACTCCACTGGGACAGCCGGGGAGCTGTTTTTT
CDR3 protein: CASSYSTGTAGELFF

J gene: TRBJ2-1
clone size: NA
V gene: TRBV5-1
D gene: NA
CDR3 DNA: TGCGCCAGCAGCTCGGACAGTTACAATGAGCAGTTCTTC
CDR3 protein: CASSSDSYNEQFF

J gene: TRBJ1-1
clone size: NA
V gene: TRBV5-4
D gene: NA
CDR3 DNA: TGTGCCAGCAGCTTGGTCCAAGCGAACACTGAAGCTTTCTTT
CDR3 protein: CASSLVQANTEAFF

J gene: TRBJ1-1
clone size: NA
V gene: TRBV29-1
D gene: TRBD1
CDR3 DNA: TGCAGCGTGACCAGGGGGCTGGTCACTGAAGCTTTCTTT
CDR3 protein: CSVTRGLVTEAFF

J gene: TRBJ2-3
clone size: few
V gene: TRBV4-3
D gene: NA
CDR3 DNA: TGCGCCAGCAGCCAAGAGGAGGGGAACTGGGCAGATACGCAGTATTTT
CDR3 protein: CASSQEEGNWADTQYF